Listed below are T cell receptor beta chains from one sample, sequenced in a study of cytomegalovirus exposure and HLA in healthy donors. Libraries were prepared by immunoSEQ multiplex PCR; TCRdb keeps only in-frame clonotypes and omits some of them. This sample has around 180,000 clones; 75% to 90% occur once, and the top ten carry 1%. Specimen: PBMCs. All receptors derive from a boy between 2 and 10 years old in good health and CMV-seronegative. The CDR3 runs from the conserved cysteine through the conserved F or W. A D gene is named only where the DNA matches it firmly. Size is omitted from some rows. Given values are once, few, many or a class for expanded clones.

v_gene	d_gene	j_gene	abundance	len	CDR3nt	CDR3aa
TRBV4-1	NA	TRBJ1-2	NA	13	TGCGCCAGCAGGCAAACAGGGACCTATGGCTACACCTTC	CASRQTGTYGYTF
TRBV28	NA	TRBJ1-1	NA	14	TGTGCCAGCAGTACACCGGCGACAGGCCCCGGGGCTTTCTTT	CASSTPATGPGAFF
TRBV28	TRBD2	TRBJ2-1	NA	16	TGTGCCAGCAGTCAAGGGACTAGCGGGAGGATCAATGAGCAGTTCTTC	CASSQGTSGRINEQFF
TRBV30	NA	TRBJ1-2	NA	14	TGTGCCTGGAGACGCGGATATCCGAGGTATGGCTACACCTTC	CAWRRGYPRYGYTF
TRBV5-5	NA	TRBJ2-5	NA	13	TGTGCCAGCAGCTTCCCGGGGGAAGAGACCCAGTACTTC	CASSFPGEETQYF
TRBV10-3	TRBD1	TRBJ2-6	NA	18	TGTGCCATCACTCCCAACCAGGGGGAGAATACTGGGGCCAACGTCCTGACTTTC	CAITPNQGENTGANVLTF
TRBV18	NA	TRBJ1-5	NA	14	TGTGCCAGCTCACCACCGTTCGTGAATCAGCCCCAGCATTTT	CASSPPFVNQPQHF
TRBV27	NA	TRBJ1-2	NA	13	TGTGCCAGCAGTTTACGGTTAAACTATGGCTACACCTTC	CASSLRLNYGYTF
TRBV11-2	NA	TRBJ1-2	NA	13	TGTGCCAGCAGCTTGTTCAACGAGTGGGGCTACACCTTC	CASSLFNEWGYTF
TRBV11-2	TRBD1	TRBJ2-1	NA	14	TGTGCCAGTGACCGGGACAGGGCTTATGAAGGGCAGTTCTTC	CASDRDRAYEGQFF
TRBV6-1	TRBD2	TRBJ2-5	NA	16	TGTGCCAGCAGTGGCTCCGGGCGGGGGGGCGGAGAGACCCAGTACTTC	CASSGSGRGGGETQYF
TRBV6-5	NA	TRBJ1-4	NA	14	TGTGCCACACTTAATCAGAACCGGGTAGAAAAACTGTTTTTT	CATLNQNRVEKLFF
TRBV2	NA	TRBJ1-6	NA	13	TGTGCCAGCAGTGACCGGATTGGGGAGGCCCTCCACTTT	CASSDRIGEALHF
TRBV2	NA	TRBJ1-2	once	13	TGTGCCAGCAGTGATCCCCTCAGTTCTGGCTACACCTTC	CASSDPLSSGYTF
TRBV7-2	TRBD2	TRBJ2-7	NA	18	TGTGCCAGCAGCCCAAAGATACTAGCGGGAGGCCCCAGGTACGAGCAGTACTTC	CASSPKILAGGPRYEQYF
TRBV28	NA	TRBJ1-1	NA	16	TGTGCCAGCAGGGTAAAACGACACCGCCTGAACACTGAAGCTTTCTTT	CASRVKRHRLNTEAFF
TRBV7-9	NA	TRBJ2-7	NA	13	TGTGCCAGCAGCCACAGGGAAGTCTACGAGCAGTACTTC	CASSHREVYEQYF
TRBV5-1	NA	TRBJ1-3	NA	15	TGCGCCAGCAGCTTGGGTCGTAGTTCTGGAAACACCATATATTTT	CASSLGRSSGNTIYF
TRBV28	NA	TRBJ1-5	NA	14	TGTGCCAGCAGTTTCAGGGGCGGCAATCAGCCCCAGCATTTT	CASSFRGGNQPQHF
TRBV2	NA	TRBJ1-1	NA	15	TGTGCCAGCAGTGAGAGGGTATGGCGGATCACTGAAGCTTTCTTT	CASSERVWRITEAFF